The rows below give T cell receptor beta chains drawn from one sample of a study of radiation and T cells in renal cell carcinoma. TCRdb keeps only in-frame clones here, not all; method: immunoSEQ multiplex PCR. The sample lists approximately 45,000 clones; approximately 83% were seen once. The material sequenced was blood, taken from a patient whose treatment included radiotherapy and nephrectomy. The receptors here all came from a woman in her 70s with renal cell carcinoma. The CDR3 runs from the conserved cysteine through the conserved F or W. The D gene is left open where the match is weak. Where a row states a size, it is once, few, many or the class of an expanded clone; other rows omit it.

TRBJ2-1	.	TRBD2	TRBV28	CASSLGLAGGPGKNEQFF	TGTGCCAGCAGTTTAGGTCTAGCGGGAGGGCCCGGGAAAAATGAGCAGTTCTTC
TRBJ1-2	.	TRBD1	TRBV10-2	CASSESKTGAPASGYTF	TGCGCCAGCAGTGAGAGTAAAACAGGGGCCCCTGCTAGTGGCTACACCTTC
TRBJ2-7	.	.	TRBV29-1	CSVIQGPTAEQYF	TGCAGCGTAATCCAGGGACCCACCGCCGAGCAGTACTTC
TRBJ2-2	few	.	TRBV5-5	CASSPGPINTGELFF	TGTGCCAGCAGCCCGGGACCCATTAACACCGGGGAGCTGTTTTTT
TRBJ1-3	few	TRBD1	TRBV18	CASSPSNDRVRGNTIYF	TGTGCCAGCTCACCATCAAACGACAGGGTGCGTGGAAACACCATATATTTT
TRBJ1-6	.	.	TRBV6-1	CASSEYGYNSPLHF	TGTGCCAGCAGTGAATACGGTTATAATTCACCCCTCCACTTT
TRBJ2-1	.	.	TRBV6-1	CASSVDYHGEQFF	TGTGCCAGCAGTGTCGACTACCACGGGGAGCAGTTCTTC
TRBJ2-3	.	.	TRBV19	CASSIGLAARDTQYF	TGTGCCAGTAGTATAGGGTTAGCGGCGAGGGATACGCAGTATTTT
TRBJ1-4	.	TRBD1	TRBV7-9	CASSLKGQGATNEKLFF	TGTGCCAGCAGCTTAAAGGGACAGGGGGCGACTAATGAAAAACTGTTTTTT
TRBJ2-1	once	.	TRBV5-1	CASSLFPRGEQFF	TGCGCCAGCAGCTTATTCCCCCGGGGTGAGCAGTTCTTC
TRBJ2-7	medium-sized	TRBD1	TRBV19	CASSSSPGQGYEQYF	TGTGCCAGTAGTAGTAGTCCGGGACAGGGCTACGAGCAGTACTTC
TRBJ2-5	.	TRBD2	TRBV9	CASSPGASGAETQYF	TGTGCCAGCAGCCCTGGCGCTAGCGGGGCAGAGACCCAGTACTTC
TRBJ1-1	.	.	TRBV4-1	CASRPLRTFTPATEAFF	TGCGCCAGCAGGCCCTTGAGGACTTTCACCCCCGCCACTGAAGCTTTCTTT
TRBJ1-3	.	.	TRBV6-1	CASSETPNLLSGNTIYF	TGTGCCAGCAGTGAAACCCCAAACTTACTCTCTGGAAACACCATATATTTT